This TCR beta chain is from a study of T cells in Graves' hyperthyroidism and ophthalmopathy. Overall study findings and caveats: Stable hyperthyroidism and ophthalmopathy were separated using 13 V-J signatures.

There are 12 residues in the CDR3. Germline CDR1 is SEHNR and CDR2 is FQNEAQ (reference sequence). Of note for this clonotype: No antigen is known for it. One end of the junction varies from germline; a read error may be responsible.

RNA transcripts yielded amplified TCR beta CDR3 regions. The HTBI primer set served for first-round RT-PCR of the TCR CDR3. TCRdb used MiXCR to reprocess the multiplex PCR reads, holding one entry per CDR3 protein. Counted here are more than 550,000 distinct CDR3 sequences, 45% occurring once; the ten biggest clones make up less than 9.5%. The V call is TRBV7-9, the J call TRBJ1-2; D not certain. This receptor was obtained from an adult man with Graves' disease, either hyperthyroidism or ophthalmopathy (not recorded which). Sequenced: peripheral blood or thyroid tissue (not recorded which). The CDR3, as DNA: TGTACCAGCAGCCTCTGGGGCTATGGCTACACCTTC. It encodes CTSSLWGYGYTF.